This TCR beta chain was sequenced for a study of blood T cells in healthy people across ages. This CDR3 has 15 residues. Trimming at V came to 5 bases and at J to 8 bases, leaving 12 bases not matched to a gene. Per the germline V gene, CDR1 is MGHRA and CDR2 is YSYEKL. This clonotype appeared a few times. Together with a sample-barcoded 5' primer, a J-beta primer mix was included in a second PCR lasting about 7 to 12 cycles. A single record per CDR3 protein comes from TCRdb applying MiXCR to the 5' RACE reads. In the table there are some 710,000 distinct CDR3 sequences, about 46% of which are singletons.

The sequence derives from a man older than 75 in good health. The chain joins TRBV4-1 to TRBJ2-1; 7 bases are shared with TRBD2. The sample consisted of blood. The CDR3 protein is CASSYMGGRGYEQFF. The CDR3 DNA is TGCGCCAGCAGCTACATGGGCGGGAGAGGATATGAGCAGTTCTTC.